The source of this T cell receptor (beta chain) is a study of shared clonotypes between healthy human individuals. For the study at large: Per donor, three plates held CD4 naive cells, three held CD4 memory, two held CD8 naive and one held CD8 memory. Study-level findings and limits: The naive CD4 repertoires of a handful of donors were compared, and around 4.9% of clonotypes were shared.

In the case of this clone: Its matching antigen is unknown.

Only in-frame clones appear in the TCRdb table, and some are missing; sequencing was by immunoSEQ multiplex PCR. The table includes 2 million to 2.5 million clones, about nine tenths detected once. The CDR3 has 12 residues. V trimming: 5 bases; J trimming: 10 bases; junction bases outside the gene matches: 5. In germline, CDR1 is MDHEN, CDR2 SYDVKM. V is TRBV28 and J is TRBJ2-4; 7 bases agree with TRBD2. The specimen sequenced was naive CD4+ T cells from PBMCs. As to subset: CD45RA+ positively selected. This receptor was obtained from a man between 18 and 35 years old in good health. Some clones in this sample may be carry-over from other donors' samples. CDR3 sequence reads: CASSPAGLIQYF. In DNA, the CDR3 is TGTGCCAGCAGTCCAGCGGGGTTGATTCAGTACTTC.